The source of this TCR beta chain is a study of blood T cell repertoires in COVID-19. Study summary: The United States, Italy and Spain provided the acute and convalescent COVID-19 samples. Sample material is recorded as cDNA or gDNA derived from T cells, B-cell-depleted T cells, or PBMCs.

Authors' analysis steps: Estimation of nucleated cell counts relied on the amplification of reference gene primers. Clones were read by immunoSEQ multiplex PCR, and TCRdb kept only the in-frame ones, dropping some. The V and J calls and clone size come from that table; D and trimming were worked out from the DNA. The table shows roughly 40,000 clones, with around 89% occurring only once. The length of the CDR3 is 14 residues. CDR1 is SGHTA and CDR2 is FQGNSA in the germline V gene. Trimming took 5 bases from V and 0 from J, leaving 7 bases between them. The chain couples TRBV7-2 to TRBJ2-2; D is unclear. The source material was peripheral blood. The receptor was isolated from a man aged 30-40 years with active or convalescent COVID-19. In DNA form, the CDR3 reads TGTGCCAGCAGCCCTAATACGAACACCGGGGAGCTGTTTTTT. This sequence encodes CASSPNTNTGELFF.